The clone carrying this T cell receptor (beta chain) appeared a few times. No antigen is known for it. Constant-segment primers served in 5'RACE that generated TCR alpha and TCR beta cDNA libraries bearing sample barcodes and UMIs. Via MiXCR, TCRdb re-called the 5' RACE reads, giving one row per CDR3 protein. This table holds under 300,000 distinct CDR3 sequences, 8% to 9% found once. This entry belongs to a study of T-cell memory formation after mild COVID-19. Study-level background: Clustering of TCRs was largely donor specific. Study outcomes and limitations: Some SARS-CoV-2-responding clones were already detected in memory before infection.

The CDR3 is made up of 15 amino acids. CDR1 is SGHTA, CDR2 FQGNSA, per germline. J gave up 2 bases and V 3 bases, and 3 bases lay outside the gene matches. The source of this sequence is a man between 18 and 35 years old who had mild COVID-19 (a few samples of this study predate the infection). Cell type and time point are not known. This chain joins TRBV7-2 and TRBJ2-5; TRBD2 aligns across 10 bases. The source material was PBMCs or a T cell subset sorted from them (not recorded which). CDR3 DNA: TGTGCCAGCAGCTTCACTAGCGGGGTTCAAGAGACCCAGTACTTC. This sequence encodes CASSFTSGVQETQYF. The entire variable domain, with the rest obtained from reference TRBV7-2 and TRBJ2-5, is as follows: GAGVSQSPSNKVTEKGKDVELRCDPISGHTALYWYRQSLGQGLEFLIYFQGNSAPDKSGLPSDRFSAERTGGSVSTLTIQRTQQEDSAVYLCASSFTSGVQETQYFGPGTRLLVL.